This TCR beta chain appears in the sequencing data of a study of cytomegalovirus exposure and HLA in healthy donors. Turning to this clone: Its target is not known.

General study findings and limits: The listing of 150 to 200 TCR beta chains classed them as cytomegalovirus-associated. A later look showed TCR association rates differing by HLA locus, highest for DRB1 and lowest for HLA-C. Serostatus for CMV was the only available immune exposure information.

The PCR was carried out with 60 Vbeta primers and 13 Jbeta primers. TCRdb's copy holds only in-frame clones and misses some; the assay was immunoSEQ multiplex PCR. The sample includes about 110,000 clones, approximately 80% of them seen just once. This TCR derives from a woman younger than 30 in good health and CMV-seronegative. The sequencing sample was made of PBMCs.

In DNA, the CDR3 is TGTGCCAGCTCACCGAGGCAGCAAGAGACCCAGTACTTC. It is translated as CASSPRQQETQYF. This chain links TRBV18 with TRBJ2-5; the D is unclear. This CDR3 is built from 13 residues. The V end lost 3 bases, the J end lost 2 bases, and 7 bases lay between the germline ends. The germline V gene has CDR1 KGHSH and CDR2 LQKENI.